Following are 9 T cell receptor beta chains from one sample sequenced in a study of blood T cells in healthy people across ages (dated by TCRdb to between 2014 and 2017). The library came from 5' RACE. Instrument used: Illumina HiSeq 2500. The second PCR ran for roughly 7 to 11 cycles and used a J-beta primer mix along with a sample-barcoded 5' primer. In TCRdb, the public reads were trimmed at Q25 with fastp and aligned with MiXCR, with productive beta chains retained. Identical CDR3 protein sequences are pooled into one entry, listed with their most common genes and DNA. The sample data list approximately 830,000 distinct CDR3 sequences, and around two thirds of these were observed just once. About a quarter of the sample goes to the ten largest clones. Sequenced sample: blood. The receptor set was obtained from a man younger than 45 in good health.

The rearrangement uses TRBV4-3 and TRBJ2-7; 8 bases agree with TRBD2. CDR1 LGHNA and CDR2 YSLEER come from the germline V gene. This CDR3 contains 16 residues. V gave up 0 bases and J gave up 0 bases; unmatched junction bases: 4. CDR3 bases: TGCGCCAGCAGCCAAGACGACGGGACTAGCTCCTACGAGCAGTACTTC. Its protein is CASSQDDGTSSYEQYF.

The chain is built from TRBV9 and TRBJ1-2; D not certain. The CDR3 runs to 11 residues. The germline V gene has CDR1 SGDLS and CDR2 YYNGEE. Trimming pared 3 bases from V and 6 bases from J, leaving 6 bases between. The CDR3: CASSAQNGYTF. As DNA, the CDR3 is TGTGCCAGCAGCGCACAAAATGGCTACACCTTC.

This clonotype appeared once. The chain couples TRBV27 to TRBJ2-1; D is unresolved. The germline CDR1 and CDR2 sequences are MNHEY and SMNVEV (reference sequence). Trimming left V 0 bases short and J 9 bases short, with 9 bases between. This CDR3 is 13 amino acids long. CDR3 protein: CASSLSRLGEQFF. DNA of the CDR3: TGTGCCAGCAGTTTATCGAGGCTCGGTGAGCAGTTCTTC.

The gene calls are TRBV13 and TRBJ2-1; tentative D call: TRBD2 (5 bases). Germline V gene lookup returns CDR1 PRHDT and CDR2 FYEKMQ (reference sequence). Trimming shortened V by 0 bases and J by 4 bases, and 10 bases separated the two germline ends. The CDR3 runs 15 residues. The CDR3 spells CASSLGRTGYNEQFF. The CDR3 nucleotides read TGTGCCAGCAGCTTAGGACGGACTGGATACAATGAGCAGTTCTTC.

The chain combines TRBV4-2 with TRBJ2-3, with D perhaps TRBD2 (6 bases). Trimming took 4 bases from V and 0 from J, leaving 11 bases between them. The CDR3 consists of 15 residues. From germline, CDR1 is LGHNA and CDR2 YNFKEQ. The CDR3 bases are TGTGCCAGCAGCCCCCGGGACTCCAGCACAGATACGCAGTATTTT. It translates to CASSPRDSSTDTQYF.

Details on this clonotype: A much bigger clone sits one base away, suggesting this may be a read error. The DNA of the CDR3 is TGCAGCGTACAACAATTCAATGAGCAGTACTTC. Residues: CSVQQFNEQYF. The chain links TRBV29-1 to TRBJ2-1; D is ambiguous. The J call may be wrong; the DNA end is better matched by TRBJ2-7. Per the germline V gene, CDR1 is SQVTM and CDR2 is ANQGSEA. The CDR3 length is 11 residues.

The V gene is TRBV12-3 or TRBV12-4, the J gene TRBJ1-5; D call uncertain. The CDR3 contains 12 residues. V was pared by 5 bases and J by 5 bases, with 7 bases between. CDR3 in DNA: TGTGCCAGCAGTCCCCGTTATCAGCCCCAGCATTTT. This gives the protein CASSPRYQPQHF.

Details on this clonotype: Germline and junction disagree at one end, which may indicate a read error. The chain combines TRBV20-1 with TRBJ1-6; D remains unclear. Per germline, CDR1 DFQATT and CDR2 SNEGSKA (reference sequence). The CDR3 totals 15 residues. DNA for the CDR3: TGCAGTGCAATTCCAGGTCTCTCCTATAATTCACCCCCCCACTTT. Translating gives CSAIPGLSYNSPPHF.

This clonotype came up a few times. This chain links TRBV20-1 with TRBJ1-2, with 7 bases matching TRBD1. The length of the CDR3 is 15 residues. Germline values: CDR1 DFQATT, CDR2 SNEGSKA (reference sequence). J was trimmed by 3 bases and V by 2 bases; bases with no gene match: 9. The DNA of the CDR3 is TGCAGTGCTAGAAACTTTAGACAGGGAGACTATGGCTACACCTTC. Translation: CSARNFRQGDYGYTF.